This T cell receptor beta chain was observed in a study of blood T cell repertoires in COVID-19. Looking at the study overall: Sources were T cells, B-cell-depleted T cells, or PBMCs; the material itself was cDNA or gDNA.

The V end lost 0 bases, the J end lost 6 bases, and 9 bases lay between the germline ends. Germline CDR1 is MNHNY and CDR2 is SVGAGI (reference sequence). This CDR3 comprises 14 residues. TCRdb's copy holds only in-frame clones and misses some; the assay was immunoSEQ multiplex PCR. This repertoire shows some 120,000 clones, approximately 87% found once; its top ten account for around 4%. This TCR derives from a man aged 55 to 69 with acute or convalescent COVID-19. What was sequenced was peripheral blood. V gene TRBV6-6 combines with J gene TRBJ2-1; the D is unclear. The CDR3 DNA sequence: TGTGCCAGCAGTTACTCGACCTCGGGCAATGAGCAGTTCTTC. Translating gives CASSYSTSGNEQFF.